These 2 T cell receptor beta chains were sequenced from one sample in a study of blood T cell repertoires in COVID-19. The data were produced by immunoSEQ multiplex PCR, yet TCRdb's version contains in-frame clones alone and is incomplete. The sample includes under 350,000 clones, about 83% of them seen just once. The sequencing input was peripheral blood. The receptors stem from a woman aged 50 to 60 who had recovered from COVID-19.

This clone was seen once. The chain is built from TRBV6-2 or TRBV6-3 and TRBJ1-3, with D possibly being TRBD1 (5 bases). Germline V lookup: CDR1 MNHEY, CDR2 SVGEGT. This CDR3 contains 16 residues. V was cut by 4 bases and J by 4 bases, with 17 bases left in between. The CDR3 nucleotides are TGTGCCAGCAGTTCTATGTCGGCAGGGCCCGGAAACACCATATATTTT. It yields the protein CASSSMSAGPGNTIYF.

V gene TRBV4-3 combines with J gene TRBJ2-1; TRBD2 aligns across 12 bases. CDR3 size: 17 residues. Per germline, CDR1 LGHNA and CDR2 YSLEER. The trim removed 1 base at V and 4 bases at J, leaving 5 bases unmatched. The CDR3 region has the DNA TGCGCCAGCAGCCAAGTATCTAGCGGGAGGGCATACAATGAGCAGTTCTTC. Translation: CASSQVSSGRAYNEQFF.